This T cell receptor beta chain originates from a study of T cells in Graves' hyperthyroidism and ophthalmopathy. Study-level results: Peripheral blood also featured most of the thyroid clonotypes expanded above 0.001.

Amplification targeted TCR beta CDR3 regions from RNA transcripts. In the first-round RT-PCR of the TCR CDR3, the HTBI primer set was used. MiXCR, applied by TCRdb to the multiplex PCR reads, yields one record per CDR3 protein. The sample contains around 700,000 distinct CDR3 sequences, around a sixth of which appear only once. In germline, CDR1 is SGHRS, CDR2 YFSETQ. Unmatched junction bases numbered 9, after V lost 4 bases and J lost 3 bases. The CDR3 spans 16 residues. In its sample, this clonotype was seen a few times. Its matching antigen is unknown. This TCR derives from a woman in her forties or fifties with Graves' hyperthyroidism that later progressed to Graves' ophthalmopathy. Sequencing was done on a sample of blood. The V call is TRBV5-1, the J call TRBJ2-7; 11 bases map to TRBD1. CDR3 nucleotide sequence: TGCGCCAGCAGCGCCAGTCCGGGACAGGGGGTCTACGAGCAGTACTTC. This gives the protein CASSASPGQGVYEQYF.